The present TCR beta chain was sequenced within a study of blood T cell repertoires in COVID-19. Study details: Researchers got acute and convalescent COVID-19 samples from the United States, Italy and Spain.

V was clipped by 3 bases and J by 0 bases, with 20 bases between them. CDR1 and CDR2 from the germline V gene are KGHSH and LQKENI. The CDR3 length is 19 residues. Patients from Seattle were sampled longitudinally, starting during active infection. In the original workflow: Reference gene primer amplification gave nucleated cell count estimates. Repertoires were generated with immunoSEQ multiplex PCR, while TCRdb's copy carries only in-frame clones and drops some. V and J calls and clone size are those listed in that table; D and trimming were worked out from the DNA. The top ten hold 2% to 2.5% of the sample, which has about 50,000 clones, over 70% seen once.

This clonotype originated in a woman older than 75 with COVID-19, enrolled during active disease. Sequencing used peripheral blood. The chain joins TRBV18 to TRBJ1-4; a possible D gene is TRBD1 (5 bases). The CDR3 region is CASSPGLRRAASTNEKLFF. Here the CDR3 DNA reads TGTGCCAGCTCACCGGGGCTGCGCAGGGCCGCCTCAACTAATGAAAAACTGTTTTTT.